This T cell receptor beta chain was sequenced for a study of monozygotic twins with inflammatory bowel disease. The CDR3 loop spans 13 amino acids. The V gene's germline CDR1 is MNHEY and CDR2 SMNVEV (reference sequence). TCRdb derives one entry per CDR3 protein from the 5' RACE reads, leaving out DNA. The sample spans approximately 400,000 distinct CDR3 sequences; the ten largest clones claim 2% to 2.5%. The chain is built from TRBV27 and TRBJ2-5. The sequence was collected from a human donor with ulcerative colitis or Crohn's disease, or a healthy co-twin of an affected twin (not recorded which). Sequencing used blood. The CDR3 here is CASSPDIQETQYF.